This T cell receptor (beta chain) originates from a study of blood T cell repertoires in COVID-19. Study information: Sites in the United States, Italy and Spain provided acute and convalescent COVID-19 samples. The analysed material was cDNA or gDNA that came from T cells, B-cell-depleted T cells, or PBMCs.

V was clipped by 4 bases and J by 5 bases, with 15 bases between them. The CDR3 runs 15 residues. Germline-derived CDR1 and CDR2 are LGHDT and YNNKEL (reference sequence). The protocol was immunoSEQ multiplex PCR, while the TCRdb copy is restricted to in-frame clones and leaves out a portion. Among about 35,000 clones, roughly four fifths were seen once, and the ten largest hold roughly 37%. This clonotype originated in a man older than 75 with active or convalescent COVID-19. The sequencing sample was made of peripheral blood. The rearrangement joins TRBV3-1 (or the pseudogene TRBV3-2) to TRBJ2-1; D might be TRBD2 (6 bases). In DNA form, the CDR3 reads TGTGCCAGCAGCCCTTTTAGCGGAGCGAACAATGAGCAGTTCTTC. It translates to CASSPFSGANNEQFF.